The 22 T cell receptor beta chains below were found in one sample sequenced in a study of regulatory T cells in long-lasting Graves disease. Time point in this sample: newly diagnosed GD, antithyroid drugs for less than 3 months. RNA from PBMCs was the source of the TCR library. Arm-PCR of CDR3 regions and iRepertoire HTBI primers were used to build TCR beta libraries. TCRdb fed the multiplex PCR reads into MiXCR, producing one record per CDR3 protein. The sample has about 470,000 distinct CDR3 sequences; about 15% are singletons. These sequences were also reported in another study, on T cells in Graves' hyperthyroidism and ophthalmopathy.

The sample was peripheral blood mononuclear cells (PBMCs), taken at new diagnosis, from a patient treated with antithyroid drugs. All receptors come from a woman aged 25 to 45 with Graves disease.

This clonotype was observed many times. The chain links TRBV30 to TRBJ1-5; no firm D call. The germline gives CDR1 GTSNPN, CDR2 SVGIG (reference sequence). The V and J ends lost 1 base and 7 bases respectively, with 11 bases between them. This CDR3 is built from 13 residues. The CDR3 DNA reads as TGTGCCTGGAGTGGCCTCGCGGGACAGCCCCAGCATTTT. Translating gives CAWSGLAGQPQHF.

V is TRBV6-1 and J is TRBJ2-4; 8 bases map to TRBD2. The J segment lost 1 base and the V segment lost 2 bases, leaving 4 bases of the junction unmatched. This CDR3 contains 16 residues. The germline gives CDR1 MNHNS, CDR2 SASEGT. CDR3 sequence: CASSELRGGAKNIQYF. The CDR3 nucleotides are TGTGCCAGCAGTGAACTCCGGGGGGGGGCCAAAAACATTCAGTACTTC.

This clonotype has ten or more counts. V gene TRBV27 combines with J gene TRBJ1-1, with D perhaps matching TRBD1 (5 bases). Looked up from germline, CDR1 is MNHEY and CDR2 is SMNVEV (reference sequence). This CDR3 spans 11 amino acids. The V end lost 5 bases, the J end lost 7 bases, and 8 bases lay between the germline ends. The CDR3 reads CASSNGGEAFF. As DNA, the CDR3 is TGTGCCAGCAGTAACGGGGGTGAAGCTTTCTTT.

This clonotype was counted at least ten times. The chain has TRBV30 and TRBJ2-2; the match to TRBD2 covers 9 bases. The ends lost 6 bases at V and 3 bases at J; junction bases unmatched: 5. The CDR3 covers 14 residues. Looked up from germline, CDR1 is GTSNPN and CDR2 is SVGIG (reference sequence). CDR3 sequence: CACRLADHTGELFF. The CDR3 DNA is TGTGCCTGCAGACTAGCGGACCACACCGGGGAGCTGTTTTTT.

This clonotype was detected many times. V usage is TRBV27 and J usage is TRBJ2-5, with D maybe TRBD1 (5 bases). The CDR3 covers 14 residues. V gave up 4 bases and J gave up 1 base, with 10 bases separating them. CDR1 is MNHEY, CDR2 SMNVEV, per germline (reference sequence). CDR3 amino acids: CASSWRRGQETQYF. In DNA form, the CDR3 reads TGTGCCAGCAGTTGGAGAAGGGGCCAAGAGACCCAGTACTTC.

This clonotype has at least ten counts. The gene calls are TRBV2 and TRBJ1-5; no clear D gene. V was shortened by 1 base and J by 2 bases, with 6 bases between the two germline ends. Germline V gene sequence: CDR1 SNHLY, CDR2 FYNNEI. The CDR3 totals 14 residues. The CDR3 loop reads CASSEVAGNQPQHF. The CDR3 DNA is TGTGCCAGCAGTGAAGTGGCAGGCAATCAGCCCCAGCATTTT. Full variable domain (outside the CDR3, taken from reference TRBV2 and TRBJ1-5): EPEVTQTPSHQVTQMGQEVILRCVPISNHLYFYWYRQILGQKVEFLVSFYNNEISEKSEIFDDQFSVERPDGSNFTLKIRSTKLEDSAMYFCASSEVAGNQPQHFGDGTRLSIL.

The CDR3: CASSPVAGGQETQYF. The CDR3 nucleotides are TGCGCCAGCAGCCCGGTAGCGGGAGGACAAGAGACCCAGTACTTC. The chain links TRBV5-1 to TRBJ2-5, with 10 bases identical to TRBD2. Germline lookup yields CDR1 SGHRS and CDR2 YFSETQ. This CDR3 comprises 15 residues. V shed 4 bases, J shed 2 bases, and the junction held 5 bases outside the gene matches.

This clonotype came up many times. The rearrangement joins TRBV28 to TRBJ1-5; maybe TRBD1 (6 bases). From germline, CDR1 is MDHEN and CDR2 SYDVKM. The CDR3 contains 14 residues. Trimming pared 7 bases from V and 1 base from J, leaving 11 bases between. CDR3 nucleotide sequence: TGTGCCAGCAAGGAACAGGGAAGCAATCAGCCCCAGCATTTT. Its translation: CASKEQGSNQPQHF.

This clonotype was detected ten times or more. V is TRBV6-1 and J is TRBJ1-5; tentatively, D is TRBD1 (5 bases). V gave up 0 bases and J gave up 6 bases, with 15 bases separating them. Germline loops: CDR1 MNHNS, CDR2 SASEGT. The CDR3 is 16 amino acids. The CDR3 reads CASSEAGRRQGQPQHF. For the CDR3, the DNA is TGTGCCAGCAGTGAAGCCGGACGGAGGCAGGGTCAGCCCCAGCATTTT.

This clonotype was found many times. The V and J genes are TRBV13 and TRBJ2-7; D gene unclear. CDR1 and CDR2 from the germline V gene are PRHDT and FYEKMQ (reference sequence). This CDR3 spans 15 amino acids. V dropped 5 bases and J dropped 0 bases, with 14 bases sitting between them. The CDR3: CASSTWALSSYEQYF. CDR3 in DNA: TGTGCCAGCAGCACCTGGGCGCTTAGCTCCTACGAGCAGTACTTC. The complete variable domain, with remaining parts taken from reference TRBV13 and TRBJ2-7, reads AAGVIQSPRHLIKEKRETATLKCYPIPRHDTVYWYQQGPGQDPQFLISFYEKMQSDKGSIPDRFSAQQFSDYHSELNMSSLELGDSALYFCASSTWALSSYEQYFGPGTRLTVT.

The sample holds many counts of this clonotype. The chain joins TRBV11-3 to TRBJ2-1; 8 nucleotides agree with TRBD2. V dropped 5 bases and J dropped 5; count of bases not matched to a gene: 8. The CDR3 has 15 residues. Per germline, CDR1 SGHNT and CDR2 YENEEA. The CDR3 protein is CASSGGSGRHNEQFF. CDR3 DNA sequence: TGTGCCAGCAGCGGGGGGAGCGGGAGACACAATGAGCAGTTCTTC.

This clonotype was seen ten or more times. This chain connects TRBV13 to TRBJ1-1; D remains ambiguous. With 5 bases removed from V and 4 bases from J, the gap between germline ends came to 17 bases. Looked up from germline, CDR1 is PRHDT and CDR2 is FYEKMQ (reference sequence). The CDR3 totals 15 residues. The CDR3 bases are TGTGCCAGCAGCCCCAAATCGTGGGCGGGCACTGAAGCTTTCTTT. Translating gives CASSPKSWAGTEAFF. The entire variable domain, with the rest obtained from reference TRBV13 and TRBJ1-1, is as follows: AAGVIQSPRHLIKEKRETATLKCYPIPRHDTVYWYQQGPGQDPQFLISFYEKMQSDKGSIPDRFSAQQFSDYHSELNMSSLELGDSALYFCASSPKSWAGTEAFFGQGTRLTVV.

The chain is built from TRBV5-4 and TRBJ1-3; a possible D gene is TRBD1 (6 bases). This CDR3 has 16 residues. The germline gives CDR1 SGHNT, CDR2 YYREEE (reference sequence). V lost 4 bases, J lost 4 bases, and 18 bases lay in between. The CDR3 is CASSRPGGAPGNTIYF. The CDR3, as DNA: TGTGCCAGCAGCCGTCCTGGGGGGGCGCCCGGAAACACCATATATTTT.

This chain connects TRBV19 to TRBJ1-3; no definite D call. Germline CDR1 is LNHDA and CDR2 is SQIVND (reference sequence). Between the trimmed V and J ends, which lost 1 base and 0 bases, there was a span of 22 bases. The CDR3 is 20 amino acids. Written as DNA, the CDR3 is TGTGCCAGTAGTATAGTCGGCAGCGAAGTGTCCCCAAGCTCTGGAAACACCATATATTTT. Translation: CASSIVGSEVSPSSGNTIYF.

This clonotype was observed many times. The V gene is TRBV20-1, the J gene TRBJ1-5, with D unresolved. The CDR3 has 14 residues. Germline V gene lookup returns CDR1 DFQATT and CDR2 SNEGSKA (reference sequence). Trimming stripped 5 bases from V and 2 bases from J, with 13 bases between. The chain's CDR3 is CSAFRNERNQPQHF. CDR3 sequence (DNA): TGCAGTGCTTTCAGGAACGAGCGCAATCAGCCCCAGCATTTT.

The gene calls are TRBV2 and TRBJ1-1; possible D gene TRBD1, 6 bases. Trimming took off 6 bases at V and 0 bases at J, with 14 bases between the two ends. The CDR3 is 15 amino acids. Germline V lookup: CDR1 SNHLY, CDR2 FYNNEI. CDR3 DNA: TGTGCCAGCAGCGTTTACAGGGCCATGAACACTGAAGCTTTCTTT. It is translated as CASSVYRAMNTEAFF.

This clonotype was counted only a few times. The rearrangement uses TRBV6-1 and TRBJ2-2; TRBD2 aligns across 10 bases. The CDR3 totals 18 residues. V dropped 4 bases and J dropped 0; count of bases not matched to a gene: 8. CDR1 MNHNS and CDR2 SASEGT come from the germline V gene. The CDR3 DNA follows: TGTGCCAGCAGTGGTCGGACTAGCGGTAGCGCGAACACCGGGGAGCTGTTTTTT. Translated, it gives CASSGRTSGSANTGELFF.

This clonotype was seen ten or more times. This rearrangement joins TRBV12-3 or TRBV12-4 to TRBJ1-1; possible D gene TRBD1, 5 bases. The V gene lost 3 bases and the J gene lost 5 bases, with 19 bases spanning the gap. The CDR3 contains 16 residues. The CDR3 sequence: CASSLRSVGGITEAFF. The CDR3 DNA reads as TGTGCCAGCAGTTTGAGGTCTGTCGGGGGGATAACTGAAGCTTTCTTT.

This clonotype was found a few times. CDR3 sequence (DNA): TGTGCCAGCAGCCATAGTGGGTGGGGCCAGAACACTGAAGCTTTCTTT. It is translated as CASSHSGWGQNTEAFF. This chain joins TRBV13 and TRBJ1-1; D might be TRBD1 (5 bases). The CDR3 has 16 amino acids. The ends were cut back, 5 bases at V and 1 base at J, with 17 bases in the middle. Germline CDR1 PRHDT, CDR2 FYEKMQ (reference sequence).

Many counts were recorded for this clonotype. The J gene is TRBJ2-7, the V gene TRBV28; possible D gene TRBD1, 6 bases. The germline CDR1 and CDR2 sequences are MDHEN and SYDVKM. V dropped 4 bases and J dropped 5 bases, with 12 bases sitting between them. The length of the CDR3 is 13 residues. The CDR3 is CASSWGHPDEQYF. For the CDR3, the DNA is TGTGCCAGCAGTTGGGGACATCCCGACGAGCAGTACTTC.

This clonotype was observed many times. CDR3 residues: CASSQEGTSAYEQYF. DNA for the CDR3: TGTGCCAGCAGCCAAGAAGGGACTAGCGCTTACGAGCAGTACTTC. The chain employs TRBV3-1 and TRBJ2-7; 10 positions match TRBD2. This CDR3 contains 15 residues. CDR1 LGHDT and CDR2 YNNKEL come from the germline V gene (reference sequence). V lost 0 bases, J lost 4 bases, and 3 bases stayed unmatched.

This clonotype was detected a few times. The chain joins TRBV5-1 to TRBJ2-5, with D maybe TRBD1 (7 bases). Germline CDR1 reads SGHRS; CDR2 reads YFSETQ. V lost 4 bases, J lost 4 bases, and 14 bases lay in between. This CDR3 has 14 residues. CDR3 coding DNA: TGCGCCAGCAGCGGAGGGGGCGCGGGAGAGACCCAGTACTTC. Translation: CASSGGGAGETQYF.